This T cell receptor beta chain was observed in a study of tumor-infiltrating lymphocytes in primary liver carcinoma (dated by TCRdb to the late 2010s). Context from the whole study: Hepatocellular carcinoma (four) or combined HCC and intrahepatic cholangiocarcinoma (one) was present in the five patients, who were three men and two women aged 30 to 69 years. Across five regions of each liver tumor, along with adjacent normal tissue and blood, the study brought together TCRbeta repertoire sequencing, expression microarrays and whole-exome sequencing. A total of about 35 specimens from 5 patients, comprising 25 or so tumor regions, 5 adjacent noncancerous liver tissues and 5 peripheral blood samples, were covered by TCRbeta repertoire sequencing. Roughly 3.5 to 7.5 million productive TCRbeta reads were obtained per sample, and no significant difference in read depth was found between tissue types. Tumors of the five patients were stage T1-T3 N0M0 with maximum diameters of roughly 4.2 to 11 cm. Technical replicate repertoires showed high reproducibility, with mean shared-clone rates approximately 0.87 and correlation coefficients above 0.98. To link TCRbeta repertoire diversity to the local molecular phenotype, the 20 to 25 tumor region samples were profiled with Agilent mRNA microarrays.

About this clonotype: The specificity of this receptor is unknown. Germline is not matched at one junction end, which may reflect a read error.

The CDR3 sequence holds 14 residues, the cysteine and phenylalanine included. CDR3 DNA only is kept here, 42 bases in frame from base 1. From a lookup of the germline V gene, CDR1 and CDR2 are MNHEY and SVGAGI. TCRbeta-specific cDNA was reverse-transcribed from approximately 500 ng total RNA using a constant-region primer and ProtoScript II reverse transcriptase. TCRbeta libraries were built with three nested multiplex PCR rounds, a slightly modified ARM-PCR procedure. The first two PCR rounds used multiplex TRBV1-TRBV30 forward primers with a Cbeta reverse primer, each for 10 cycles. A final 25-cycle PCR with Deep VentR polymerase added sample barcodes and Illumina adapters. Before sequencing, amplicons of 200-500 bp were gel-purified using a QIAquick gel extraction kit. The TCRbeta amplicons were sequenced with 250-bp paired-end reads on an Illumina HiSeq 2500. As for the authors' bioinformatics: Quality trimming of reads was performed with Trimmomatic v0.33, and paired reads were merged with FLASH v1.2.11 so that full CDR3 sequences could be recovered. V, D and J germline segments were assigned to the rearranged TCRbeta sequences by MiGEC v1.2.1b. VDJtools v1.0.0 computed clonotype statistics and Shannon-Wiener diversity indices. To reduce sampling bias, subsequent analyses other than the diversity analysis used only the 250 most abundant clonotypes in each sample. Using fastp trimming at Q25 and MiXCR clonotype assembly, TCRdb reanalyzed the public sequencing data and kept in-frame beta chains. Rows with a matching CDR3 protein are joined into one entry that keeps the most common DNA and genes. TCRdb, not the original authors, processed these V and J calls. This sample comprises some 190,000 distinct CDR3 sequences, around 81% of them detected only once. Clones ranked in the top ten supply around a sixth of the sample.

What the work shows at the level of the full study, not this receptor alone: Consistent with antigen-driven expansion, pairs of tumor regions showed higher repertoire overlap (mean around 35%) than either tumor-adjacent pairs (about 17%) or tumor-blood pairs (roughly 15%). Only roughly 7-24% of top clones appeared in all five regions of a tumor, which suggests that tumor-infiltrating T cells are spatially heterogeneous. Because sequencing covered only the TCR beta chain and unpaired alpha chains were not captured, true repertoire diversity is likely underestimated. Compared with blood, tumors had a significantly larger share of the repertoire taken up by the top 250 clones (p = 0.039). Only four or five patients were included in the study, and the authors note that the findings should be validated in a larger study. Because the samples were bulk and unsorted, CD4+ and CD8+ T cell repertoires could not be compared.

Without any cell sorting, total RNA and DNA were co-extracted from about 21-30 mg of bulk tissue using the AllPrep DNA/RNA mini kit. Between late 2015 and early 2016, roughly five patients in China with histopathologically diagnosed primary liver carcinoma had their tumors surgically resected. Patients had chronic HBV infection and were treatment-naive at sampling. Five spatially separated regions were sampled per tumor: superior, inferior, left-lateral and right-lateral poles, plus the tumor centre. Histology showed that every tumor sample contained more than 80% viable tumor cells. Fresh tumor and adjacent tissue pieces were bisected, with one half stored in RNAlater at -80 degrees C and the other half sent for histology.

The receptor chain draws on TRBV6-5 and TRBJ2-1; TRBD2 agrees with 8 junctional bases. This receptor was obtained from a man between 35 and 55 years old with primary liver carcinoma and hepatitis B virus infection. Sequenced: tumor tissue from primary liver carcinoma. The nucleotide sequence reads TGTACCAGCACCACCGGGACTAGAGACAATGAGCAGTCCTTC. Its product reads: CTSTTGTRDNEQSF.